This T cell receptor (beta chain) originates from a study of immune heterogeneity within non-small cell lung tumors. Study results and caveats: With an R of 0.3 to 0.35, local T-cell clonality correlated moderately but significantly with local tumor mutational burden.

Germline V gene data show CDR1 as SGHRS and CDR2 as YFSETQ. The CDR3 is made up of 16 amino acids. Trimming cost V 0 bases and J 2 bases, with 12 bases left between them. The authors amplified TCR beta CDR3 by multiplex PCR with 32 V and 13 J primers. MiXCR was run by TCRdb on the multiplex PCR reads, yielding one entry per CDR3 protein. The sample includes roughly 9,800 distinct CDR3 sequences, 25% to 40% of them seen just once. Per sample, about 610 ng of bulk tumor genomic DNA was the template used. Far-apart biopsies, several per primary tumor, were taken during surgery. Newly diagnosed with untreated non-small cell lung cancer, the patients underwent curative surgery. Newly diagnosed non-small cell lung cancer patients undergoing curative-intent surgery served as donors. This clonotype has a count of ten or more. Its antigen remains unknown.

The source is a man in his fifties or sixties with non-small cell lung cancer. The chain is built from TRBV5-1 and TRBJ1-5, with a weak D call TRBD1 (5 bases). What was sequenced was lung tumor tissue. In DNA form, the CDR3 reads TGCGCCAGCAGCTTGGCGGGGGGGAACGGCAATCAGCCCCAGCATTTT. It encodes CASSLAGGNGNQPQHF.